This is a list of T cell receptor beta chains from one sample in a study of vaccination and CD4 T cells after COVID-19. A single record per CDR3 protein comes from TCRdb applying MiXCR to the PCR reads. Found here are about 14,000 distinct CDR3 sequences, roughly 28% of them singletons; the top ten hold more than 15%. These receptors' targets are unknown. Sequencing was carried out using cultured CD4+ T cells from blood. The origin of the receptors is a human donor with COVID-19. Each CDR3 is given with its conserved first and last residue. D genes are given only for firm matches. Size is omitted from some rows. Given values are once, few, many or a class for expanded clones.

clone_size j_call d_call v_call cdr3_aa cdr3_nt
NA TRBJ2-2 NA TRBV5-1 CASSLGRVPGELFF TGCGCCAGCAGCTTGGGAAGGGTCCCCGGGGAGCTGTTTTTT
NA TRBJ1-5 NA TRBV20-1 CSARPPGAGDSNQPQHF TGCAGTGCTAGACCACCGGGGGCGGGGGATAGCAATCAGCCCCAGCATTTT
NA TRBJ1-1 NA TRBV20-1 CSARTGRSNTEAFF TGCAGTGCTAGGACCGGACGGTCGAACACTGAAGCTTTCTTT
NA TRBJ2-5 TRBD2 TRBV10-3 CAGGAGLDDQETQYF TGTGCCGGTGGTGCCGGACTAGACGATCAAGAGACCCAGTACTTC
NA TRBJ2-7 NA TRBV6-5 CASSYSDGYEQYF TGTGCCAGCAGTTACTCTGACGGGTACGAGCAGTACTTC
few TRBJ2-2 TRBD1 TRBV7-2 CASSLATGAGELFF TGTGCCAGCAGCTTAGCCACAGGGGCCGGGGAGCTGTTTTTT
few TRBJ2-1 NA TRBV20-1 CSARDSGGAYNEQFF TGCAGTGCTAGAGACTCCGGGGGAGCCTACAATGAGCAGTTCTTC
NA TRBJ2-5 TRBD2 TRBV11-2 CASSLAGGGGIETQYF TGTGCCAGCAGCTTAGCTGGCGGGGGGGGCATTGAGACCCAGTACTTC
few TRBJ1-4 NA TRBV2 CASSGGTYLEKLFF TGTGCCAGCAGTGGGGGCACGTATTTAGAAAAACTGTTTTTT
NA TRBJ2-5 NA TRBV12-1 CASSFEGRDFQETQYF TGTGCCAGCAGCTTTGAGGGCAGGGATTTCCAAGAGACCCAGTACTTC
NA TRBJ2-2 NA TRBV12-3/TRBV12-4 CASSFYITNTGELFF TGTGCCAGCAGTTTTTACATCACGAACACCGGGGAGCTGTTTTTT
NA TRBJ1-2 NA TRBV11-2 CASSWQGDYGYTF TGTGCCAGCAGCTGGCAGGGAGACTATGGCTACACCTTC
NA TRBJ2-7 NA TRBV11-2 CASSAKASGTAGEQYF TGTGCCAGCAGCGCAAAAGCGTCCGGGACTGCCGGGGAGCAGTACTTC
NA TRBJ1-4 NA TRBV7-9 CASSLSEGNNEKLFF TGTGCCAGCAGCTTAAGTGAGGGCAACAATGAAAAACTGTTTTTT
NA TRBJ2-7 TRBD2 TRBV20-1 CSARDPGLAGYEQYF TGCAGTGCTAGAGACCCGGGACTAGCGGGGTACGAGCAGTACTTC
few TRBJ2-3 NA TRBV6-1 CASEQEKLTDTQYF TGTGCCAGCGAGCAGGAGAAGCTCACAGATACGCAGTATTTT
NA TRBJ2-5 TRBD2 TRBV15 CATSDPSGGAFQETQYF TGTGCCACCAGCGACCCGAGCGGGGGGGCATTCCAAGAGACCCAGTACTTC
few TRBJ1-1 TRBD1 TRBV11-3 CASSPRQGKYTEAFF TGTGCCAGCAGCCCAAGACAGGGGAAGTACACTGAAGCTTTCTTT
NA TRBJ2-5 NA TRBV11-2 CASSLQGKETQYF TGTGCCAGCAGCTTACAGGGGAAAGAGACCCAGTACTTC
NA TRBJ2-3 NA TRBV12-3/TRBV12-4 CASAGSTDTQYF TGTGCCTCAGCTGGTAGCACAGATACGCAGTATTTT
NA TRBJ2-7 NA TRBV4-2 CASFRYPTYEQYF TGTGCCAGCTTCCGTTATCCCACCTACGAGCAGTACTTC
few TRBJ1-2 NA TRBV5-1 CASSLGTGIYGYTF TGCGCCAGCAGCTTGGGTACAGGGATCTATGGCTACACCTTC
NA TRBJ2-1 TRBD2 TRBV10-1 CASSSSGIFTF TGCGCCAGCAGTTCTAGCGGCATCTTCACCTTC
NA TRBJ1-5 NA TRBV2 CASSESGRAGNQPQHF TGTGCCAGCAGTGAATCGGGCAGGGCTGGCAATCAGCCCCAGCATTTT
NA TRBJ1-6 NA TRBV5-1 CASSLGTASNSPLHF TGCGCCAGCAGCTTGGGGACAGCAAGTAATTCACCCCTCCACTTT
few TRBJ1-2 TRBD1 TRBV7-8 CASSLVMIGQGAGYTF TGTGCCAGCAGCTTAGTAATGATTGGACAGGGCGCTGGCTACACCTTC
NA TRBJ1-3 NA TRBV15 CATSRDPVGGASGNTIYF TGTGCCACCAGCAGAGATCCCGTCGGGGGAGCCTCTGGAAACACCATATATTTT
NA TRBJ2-3 NA TRBV28 CASTLGGGTDTQYF TGTGCCAGCACGTTGGGAGGAGGCACAGATACGCAGTATTTT
NA TRBJ2-7 NA TRBV6-5 CASSYSGVPTYEQYF TGTGCCAGCAGTTACTCGGGGGTCCCCACCTACGAGCAGTACTTC
NA TRBJ1-3 NA TRBV5-1 CASSSGEIGNTIYF TGCGCCAGCAGCTCAGGGGAAATTGGAAACACCATATATTTT
few TRBJ2-7 NA TRBV6-1 CASSVYEQYF TGTGCCAGCAGTGTGTACGAGCAGTACTTC
NA TRBJ1-1 NA TRBV29-1 CSGRQNAEAFF TGCAGCGGCCGACAGAACGCTGAAGCTTTCTTT
NA TRBJ1-2 NA TRBV7-6 CASSQPTTQLFGDCGYTF TGTGCCAGCAGCCAGCCTACGACGCAGCTATTTGGTGACTGTGGCTACACCTTC
NA TRBJ1-6 NA TRBV19 CASSIMQRRMSPLHF TGTGCCAGTAGTATCATGCAGCGGAGGATGTCACCCCTCCACTTT
NA TRBJ2-7 TRBD2 TRBV7-2 CASSLPGGGVGEQYF TGTGCCAGCAGCTTACCCGGCGGGGGGGTCGGCGAGCAGTACTTC
NA TRBJ2-3 NA TRBV6-2/TRBV6-3 CASSTRDTQYF TGTGCCAGCAGTACTAGAGATACGCAGTATTTT
few TRBJ2-5 NA TRBV11-2 CASSFHTGQETQYF TGTGCCAGCAGCTTTCATACGGGGCAAGAGACCCAGTACTTC
NA TRBJ2-2 NA TRBV6-1 CASSEGLNNGELFF TGTGCCAGCAGTGAAGGCTTAAACAACGGGGAGCTGTTTTTT
few TRBJ2-3 NA TRBV24-1 CATSDPRSSTQYF TGTGCCACCAGTGACCCTCGGAGCAGCACGCAGTATTTT
NA TRBJ2-3 NA TRBV20-1 CSAPTNTDTQYF TGCAGTGCGCCGACTAACACAGATACGCAGTATTTT
NA TRBJ2-7 TRBD2 TRBV7-2 CASSFGLAGVREQYF TGTGCCAGCAGCTTCGGACTAGCGGGGGTTCGCGAGCAGTACTTC
NA TRBJ1-1 NA TRBV4-1 CASSQDPGNTEAFF TGCGCCAGCAGCCAAGATCCAGGTAACACTGAAGCTTTCTTT
NA TRBJ2-7 NA TRBV7-2 CASSFNVGQPIYEQYF TGTGCCAGCAGCTTTAACGTTGGGCAGCCTATCTACGAGCAGTACTTC
NA TRBJ1-6 NA TRBV19 CASSIGADRYSPLHF TGTGCCAGTAGTATAGGGGCGGACCGGTATTCACCCCTCCACTTT
few TRBJ2-2 NA TRBV6-1 CAAGIGADTGELFF TGTGCCGCGGGAATCGGCGCTGACACCGGGGAGCTGTTTTTT
NA TRBJ1-6 NA TRBV7-2 CASSLRGVGTASPLHF TGTGCCAGCAGCTTAAGGGGGGTGGGGACTGCTTCACCCCTCCACTTT
NA TRBJ1-5 TRBD1 TRBV18 CASSPGTGNQPQHF TGTGCCAGCTCACCAGGGACAGGCAATCAGCCCCAGCATTTT